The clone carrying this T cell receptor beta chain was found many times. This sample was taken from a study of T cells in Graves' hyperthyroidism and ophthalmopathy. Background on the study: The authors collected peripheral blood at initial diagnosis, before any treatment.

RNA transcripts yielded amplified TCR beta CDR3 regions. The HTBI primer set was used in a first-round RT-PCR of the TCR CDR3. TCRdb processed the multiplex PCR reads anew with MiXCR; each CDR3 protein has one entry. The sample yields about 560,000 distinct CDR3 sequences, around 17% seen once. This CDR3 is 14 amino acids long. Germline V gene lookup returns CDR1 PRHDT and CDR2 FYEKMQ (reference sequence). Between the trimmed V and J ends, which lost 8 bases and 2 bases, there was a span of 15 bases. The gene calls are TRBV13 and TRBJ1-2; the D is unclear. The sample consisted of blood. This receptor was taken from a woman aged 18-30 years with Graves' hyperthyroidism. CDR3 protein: CASPDPYPNYGYTF. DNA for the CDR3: TGTGCCAGCCCCGACCCCTACCCGAACTATGGCTACACCTTC.